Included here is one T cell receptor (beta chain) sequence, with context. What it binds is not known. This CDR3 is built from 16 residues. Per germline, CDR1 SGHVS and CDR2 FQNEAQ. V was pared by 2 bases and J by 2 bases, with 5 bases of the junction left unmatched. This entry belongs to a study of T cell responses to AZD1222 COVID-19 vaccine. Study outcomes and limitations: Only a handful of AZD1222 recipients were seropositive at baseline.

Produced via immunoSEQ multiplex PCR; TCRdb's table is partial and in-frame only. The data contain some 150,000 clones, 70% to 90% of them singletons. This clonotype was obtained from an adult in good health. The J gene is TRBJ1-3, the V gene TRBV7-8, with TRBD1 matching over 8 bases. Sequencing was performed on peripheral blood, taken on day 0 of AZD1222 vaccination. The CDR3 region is CASSLPHRGAGNTIYF. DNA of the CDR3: TGTGCCAGCAGCTTACCCCACAGGGGGGCTGGAAACACCATATATTTT.